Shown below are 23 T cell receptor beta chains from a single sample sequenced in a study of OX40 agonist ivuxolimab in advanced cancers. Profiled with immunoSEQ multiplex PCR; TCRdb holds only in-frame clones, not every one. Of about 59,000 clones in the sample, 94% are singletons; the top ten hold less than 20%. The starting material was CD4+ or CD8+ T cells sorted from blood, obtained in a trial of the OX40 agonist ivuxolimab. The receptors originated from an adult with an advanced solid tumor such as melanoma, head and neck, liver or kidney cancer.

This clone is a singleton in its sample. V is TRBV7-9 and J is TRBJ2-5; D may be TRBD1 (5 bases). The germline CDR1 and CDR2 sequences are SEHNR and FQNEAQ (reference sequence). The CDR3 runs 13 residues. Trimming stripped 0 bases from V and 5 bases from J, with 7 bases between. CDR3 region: CASSLAGRETQYF. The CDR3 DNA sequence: TGTGCCAGCAGCTTAGCGGGGCGGGAGACCCAGTACTTC.

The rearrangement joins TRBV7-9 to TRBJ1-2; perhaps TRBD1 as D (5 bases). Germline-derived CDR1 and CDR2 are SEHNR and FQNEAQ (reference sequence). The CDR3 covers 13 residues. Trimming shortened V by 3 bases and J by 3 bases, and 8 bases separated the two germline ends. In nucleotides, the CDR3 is TGTGCCAGCAGCTTCGGGACGGACTATGGCTACACCTTC. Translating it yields CASSFGTDYGYTF.

CDR3 sequence reads: CATHNADTQYF. The CDR3 bases are TGTGCCACCCATAACGCGGATACGCAGTATTTT. The chain combines TRBV10-3 with TRBJ2-3; no definite D call. This CDR3 is built from 11 residues. Germline V gene lookup returns CDR1 ENHRY and CDR2 SYGVKD. Trimming took off 10 bases at V and 6 bases at J, with 11 bases between the two ends.

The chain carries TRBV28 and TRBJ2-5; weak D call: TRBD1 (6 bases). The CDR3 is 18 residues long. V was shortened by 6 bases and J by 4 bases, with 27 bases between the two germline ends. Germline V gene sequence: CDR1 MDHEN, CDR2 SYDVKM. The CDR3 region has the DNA TGTGCCAGCAGCACCCCAGGGACACTCCTTGCAAAGGGAGAGACCCAGTACTTC. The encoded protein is CASSTPGTLLAKGETQYF.

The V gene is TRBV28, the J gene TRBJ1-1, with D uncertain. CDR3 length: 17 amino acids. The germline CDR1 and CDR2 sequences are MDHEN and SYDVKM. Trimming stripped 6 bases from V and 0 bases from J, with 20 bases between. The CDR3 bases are TGTGCCAGCAGCTCGTTTAGACTTGAATCAGTGAACACTGAAGCTTTCTTT. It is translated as CASSSFRLESVNTEAFF.

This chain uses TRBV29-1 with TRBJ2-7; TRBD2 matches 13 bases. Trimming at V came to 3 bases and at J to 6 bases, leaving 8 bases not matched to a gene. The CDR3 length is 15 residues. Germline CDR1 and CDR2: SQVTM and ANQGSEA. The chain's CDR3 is CSVDLGLAGTGEQYF. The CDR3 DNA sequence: TGCAGCGTTGACCTGGGACTAGCGGGAACAGGCGAGCAGTACTTC.

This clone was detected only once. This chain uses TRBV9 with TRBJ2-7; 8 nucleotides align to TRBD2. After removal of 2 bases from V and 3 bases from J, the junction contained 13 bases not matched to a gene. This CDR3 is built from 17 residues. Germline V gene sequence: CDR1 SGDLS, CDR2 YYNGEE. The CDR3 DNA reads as TGTGCCAGCAGCGTCTGGCGGGAGGCCCTCCGGGACTACGAGCAGTACTTC. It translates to CASSVWREALRDYEQYF. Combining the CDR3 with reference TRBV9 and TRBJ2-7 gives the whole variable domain DSGVTQTPKHLITATGQRVTLRCSPRSGDLSVYWYQQSLDQGLQFLIQYYNGEERAKGNILERFSAQQFPDLHSELNLSSLELGDSALYFCASSVWREALRDYEQYFGPGTRLTVT.

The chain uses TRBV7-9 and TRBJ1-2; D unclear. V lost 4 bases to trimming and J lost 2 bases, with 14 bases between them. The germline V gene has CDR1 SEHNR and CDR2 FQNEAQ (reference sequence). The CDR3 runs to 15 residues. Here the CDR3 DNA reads TGTGCCAGCAGCTACGGCGGCTCAGAAAACTATGGCTACACCTTC. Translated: CASSYGGSENYGYTF.

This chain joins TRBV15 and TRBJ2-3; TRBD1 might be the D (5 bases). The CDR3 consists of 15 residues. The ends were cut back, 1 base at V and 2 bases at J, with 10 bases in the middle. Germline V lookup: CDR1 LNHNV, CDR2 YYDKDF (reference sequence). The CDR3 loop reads CATSRGQGYTDTQYF. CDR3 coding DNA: TGTGCCACCAGCAGAGGGCAGGGATACACAGATACGCAGTATTTT. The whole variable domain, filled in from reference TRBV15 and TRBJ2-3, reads DAMVIQNPRYQVTQFGKPVTLSCSQTLNHNVMYWYQQKSSQAPKLLFHYYDKDFNNEADTPDNFQSRRPNTSFCFLDIRSPGLGDTAMYLCATSRGQGYTDTQYFGPGTRLTVL.

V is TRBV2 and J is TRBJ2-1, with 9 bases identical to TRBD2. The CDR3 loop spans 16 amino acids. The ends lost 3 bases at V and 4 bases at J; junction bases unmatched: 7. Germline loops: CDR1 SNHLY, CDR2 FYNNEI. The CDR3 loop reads CASSDWPSGAYNEQFF. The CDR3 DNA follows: TGTGCCAGCAGTGATTGGCCTAGCGGGGCGTACAATGAGCAGTTCTTC.

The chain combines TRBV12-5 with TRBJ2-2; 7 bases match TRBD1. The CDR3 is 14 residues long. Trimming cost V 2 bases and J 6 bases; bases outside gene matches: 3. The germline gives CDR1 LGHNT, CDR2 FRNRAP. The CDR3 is CASGLYQGAGELFF. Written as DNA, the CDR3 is TGTGCTAGTGGTTTGTATCAGGGGGCCGGGGAGCTGTTTTTT.

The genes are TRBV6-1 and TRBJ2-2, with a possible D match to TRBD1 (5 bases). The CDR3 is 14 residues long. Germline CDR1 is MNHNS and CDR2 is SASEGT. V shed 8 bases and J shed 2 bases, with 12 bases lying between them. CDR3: CASLEGANTGELFF. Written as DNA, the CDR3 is TGTGCCAGCTTGGAAGGGGCCAACACCGGGGAGCTGTTTTTT.

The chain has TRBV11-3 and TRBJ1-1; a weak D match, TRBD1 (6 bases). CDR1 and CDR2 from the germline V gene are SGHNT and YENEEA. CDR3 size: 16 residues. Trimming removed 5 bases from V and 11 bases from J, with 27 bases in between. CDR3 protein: CASSPRGGRLHSEAFF. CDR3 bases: TGTGCCAGCAGCCCCCGGGGGGGCCGACTTCATAGCGAGGCTTTCTTT.

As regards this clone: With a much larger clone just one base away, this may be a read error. CDR3 in amino acids: CTSSMGQDEQYF. The DNA of the CDR3 is TGTACCAGTAGTATGGGACAGGACGAGCAGTACTTC. The gene calls are TRBV19 and TRBJ2-7, with 8 bases fitting TRBD1. CDR1 LNHDA and CDR2 SQIVND come from the germline V gene (reference sequence). CDR3 length equals 12 residues.

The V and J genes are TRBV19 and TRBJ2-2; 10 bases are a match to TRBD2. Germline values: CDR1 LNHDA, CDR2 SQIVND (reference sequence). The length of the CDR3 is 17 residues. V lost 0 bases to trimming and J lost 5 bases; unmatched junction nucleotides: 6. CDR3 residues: CASSIDPGLAFTGELFF. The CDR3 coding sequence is TGTGCCAGTAGTATAGATCCGGGACTAGCGTTTACCGGGGAGCTGTTTTTT. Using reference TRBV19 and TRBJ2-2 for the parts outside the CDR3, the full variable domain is DGGITQSPKYLFRKEGQNVTLSCEQNLNHDAMYWYRQDPGQGLRLIYYSQIVNDFQKGDIAEGYSVSREKKESFPLTVTSAQKNPTAFYLCASSIDPGLAFTGELFFGEGSRLTVL.

Written as DNA, the CDR3 is TGTGCCAGCAGTTTATGGACTAGCGACTACAATGAGCAGTTCTTC. Its translation is CASSLWTSDYNEQFF. V gene TRBV2 combines with J gene TRBJ2-1; 9 bases match TRBD2. V lost 5 bases, J lost 3 bases, and 5 bases stayed unmatched. CDR3 length equals 15 residues. Germline CDR1 SNHLY, CDR2 FYNNEI.

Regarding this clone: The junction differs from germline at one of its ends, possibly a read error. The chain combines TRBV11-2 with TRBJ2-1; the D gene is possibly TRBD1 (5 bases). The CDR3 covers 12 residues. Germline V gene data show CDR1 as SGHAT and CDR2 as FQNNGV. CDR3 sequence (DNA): TGTGCCAGCAGCGTAGACAGTAATGAGCAGTTCTTC. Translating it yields CASSVDSNEQFF.

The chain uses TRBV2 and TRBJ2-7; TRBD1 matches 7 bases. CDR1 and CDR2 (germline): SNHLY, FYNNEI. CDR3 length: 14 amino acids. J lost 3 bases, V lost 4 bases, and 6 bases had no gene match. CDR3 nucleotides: TGTGCCAGCAGTGGAGGCGACAGGGTCTACGAGCAGTACTTC. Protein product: CASSGGDRVYEQYF.

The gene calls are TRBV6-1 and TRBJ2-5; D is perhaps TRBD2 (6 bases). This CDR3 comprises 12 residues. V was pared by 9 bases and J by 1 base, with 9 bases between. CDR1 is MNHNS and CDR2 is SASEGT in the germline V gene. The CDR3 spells CASLGGQETQYF. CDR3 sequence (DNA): TGTGCCAGTCTCGGGGGCCAAGAGACCCAGTACTTC.

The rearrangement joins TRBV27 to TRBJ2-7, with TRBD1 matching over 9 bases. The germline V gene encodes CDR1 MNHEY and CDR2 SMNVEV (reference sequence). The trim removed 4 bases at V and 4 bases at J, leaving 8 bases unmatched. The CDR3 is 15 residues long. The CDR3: CASSSTTGTGYEQYF. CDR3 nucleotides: TGTGCCAGCAGTTCAACGACCGGGACAGGGTACGAGCAGTACTTC.

Here the CDR3 reads CASSWRDRAYEQFF. CDR3 in DNA: TGTGCCAGCAGTTGGCGGGACAGGGCATATGAGCAGTTCTTC. The V gene is TRBV6-5, the J gene TRBJ2-1; 9 bases align to TRBD1. V shed 4 bases, J shed 8 bases, and the junction held 6 bases outside the gene matches. This CDR3 contains 14 residues. The germline gives CDR1 MNHEY, CDR2 SVGAGI.

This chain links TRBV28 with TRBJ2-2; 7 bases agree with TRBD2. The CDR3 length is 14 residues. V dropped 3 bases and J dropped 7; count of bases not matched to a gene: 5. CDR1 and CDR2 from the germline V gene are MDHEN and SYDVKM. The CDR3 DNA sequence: TGTGCCAGCAGTTTTGGACTAGTAAACGGGGAGCTGTTTTTT. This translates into CASSFGLVNGELFF.

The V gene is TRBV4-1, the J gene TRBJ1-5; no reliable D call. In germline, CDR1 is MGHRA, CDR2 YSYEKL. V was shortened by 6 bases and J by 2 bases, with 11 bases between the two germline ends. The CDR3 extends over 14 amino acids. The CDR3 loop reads CASSGGWGNQPQHF. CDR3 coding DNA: TGCGCCAGCAGTGGAGGGTGGGGCAATCAGCCCCAGCATTTT.